This TCR beta chain was recorded in a study of blood T cell repertoires in COVID-19. Study in general: The study drew acute and convalescent COVID-19 samples from the United States, Italy and Spain. From T cells, B-cell-depleted T cells, or PBMCs came the material, which was cDNA or gDNA.

In the study's own analysis: Quantification of nucleated cells was approximated via reference gene primer amplification. Clones were read by immunoSEQ multiplex PCR, and TCRdb kept only the in-frame ones, dropping some. Clone size and V and J calls were adopted from that table, with D and trimming inferred from the DNA. The table shows approximately 14,000 clones, with over 80% occurring only once. The CDR3 is 14 amino acids. The V and J ends lost 4 bases and 8 bases, in that order; junction bases with no gene match: 10. Germline V CDR1 and CDR2: SEHNR, FQNEAQ (reference sequence). This chain connects TRBV7-9 to TRBJ1-2; TRBD1 matches 7 bases. Sequencing was performed on peripheral blood. The TCR was taken from a man aged 40-50 years with active or convalescent COVID-19. The DNA of the CDR3 is TGTGCCAGCAGCTCATACCACCAGGGGGTAGGCTACACCTTC. Translating it yields CASSSYHQGVGYTF. Drawing the rest from reference TRBV7-9 and TRBJ1-2, the complete variable domain is DTGVSQNPRHKITKRGQNVTFRCDPISEHNRLYWYRQTLGQGPEFLTYFQNEAQLEKSRLLSDRFSAERPKGSFSTLEIQRTEQGDSAMYLCASSSYHQGVGYTFGSGTRLTVV.